This record concerns one TCR beta chain sequence. What it binds is not known. CDR1 and CDR2 (germline): MNHEY, SVGAGI. V was pared by 2 bases and J by 4 bases, with 15 bases between. The CDR3 is 16 residues long. Assay: immunoSEQ multiplex PCR; the TCRdb copy retains only in-frame clones and omits some. The sample holds tens of thousands of clones, roughly 82% seen once. The data stem from a study of T cell clonotyping in hematopoietic cell transplantation. Study at large: Recipient samples before transplant were obtained post-cytoreduction.

The sample's time point: recipient sample about 28 days before transplant, after cytoreduction. Recipients were bled about 28 days pretransplant and at posttransplant days 30, 100, 180. Study results and caveats: Broader posttransplant TCR repertoire diversity was predicted by graft donor and pretransplant recipient Inverse Simpson Index values. After transplant, recipient diversity fell while pathologically expanded clonotypes grew through day 180.

This chain uses TRBV6-5 with TRBJ2-1; tentatively, D is TRBD2 (6 bases). The source is an older woman with acute myeloid leukemia. Some clones in this sample may be carry-over from other donors' samples. This material consisted of peripheral blood mononuclear cells, taken before stem cell transplant. The CDR3 nucleotides read TGTGCCAGCAGTTACGTCGCGGGGTTGGAGTACAATGAGCAGTTCTTC. Its protein product is CASSYVAGLEYNEQFF.